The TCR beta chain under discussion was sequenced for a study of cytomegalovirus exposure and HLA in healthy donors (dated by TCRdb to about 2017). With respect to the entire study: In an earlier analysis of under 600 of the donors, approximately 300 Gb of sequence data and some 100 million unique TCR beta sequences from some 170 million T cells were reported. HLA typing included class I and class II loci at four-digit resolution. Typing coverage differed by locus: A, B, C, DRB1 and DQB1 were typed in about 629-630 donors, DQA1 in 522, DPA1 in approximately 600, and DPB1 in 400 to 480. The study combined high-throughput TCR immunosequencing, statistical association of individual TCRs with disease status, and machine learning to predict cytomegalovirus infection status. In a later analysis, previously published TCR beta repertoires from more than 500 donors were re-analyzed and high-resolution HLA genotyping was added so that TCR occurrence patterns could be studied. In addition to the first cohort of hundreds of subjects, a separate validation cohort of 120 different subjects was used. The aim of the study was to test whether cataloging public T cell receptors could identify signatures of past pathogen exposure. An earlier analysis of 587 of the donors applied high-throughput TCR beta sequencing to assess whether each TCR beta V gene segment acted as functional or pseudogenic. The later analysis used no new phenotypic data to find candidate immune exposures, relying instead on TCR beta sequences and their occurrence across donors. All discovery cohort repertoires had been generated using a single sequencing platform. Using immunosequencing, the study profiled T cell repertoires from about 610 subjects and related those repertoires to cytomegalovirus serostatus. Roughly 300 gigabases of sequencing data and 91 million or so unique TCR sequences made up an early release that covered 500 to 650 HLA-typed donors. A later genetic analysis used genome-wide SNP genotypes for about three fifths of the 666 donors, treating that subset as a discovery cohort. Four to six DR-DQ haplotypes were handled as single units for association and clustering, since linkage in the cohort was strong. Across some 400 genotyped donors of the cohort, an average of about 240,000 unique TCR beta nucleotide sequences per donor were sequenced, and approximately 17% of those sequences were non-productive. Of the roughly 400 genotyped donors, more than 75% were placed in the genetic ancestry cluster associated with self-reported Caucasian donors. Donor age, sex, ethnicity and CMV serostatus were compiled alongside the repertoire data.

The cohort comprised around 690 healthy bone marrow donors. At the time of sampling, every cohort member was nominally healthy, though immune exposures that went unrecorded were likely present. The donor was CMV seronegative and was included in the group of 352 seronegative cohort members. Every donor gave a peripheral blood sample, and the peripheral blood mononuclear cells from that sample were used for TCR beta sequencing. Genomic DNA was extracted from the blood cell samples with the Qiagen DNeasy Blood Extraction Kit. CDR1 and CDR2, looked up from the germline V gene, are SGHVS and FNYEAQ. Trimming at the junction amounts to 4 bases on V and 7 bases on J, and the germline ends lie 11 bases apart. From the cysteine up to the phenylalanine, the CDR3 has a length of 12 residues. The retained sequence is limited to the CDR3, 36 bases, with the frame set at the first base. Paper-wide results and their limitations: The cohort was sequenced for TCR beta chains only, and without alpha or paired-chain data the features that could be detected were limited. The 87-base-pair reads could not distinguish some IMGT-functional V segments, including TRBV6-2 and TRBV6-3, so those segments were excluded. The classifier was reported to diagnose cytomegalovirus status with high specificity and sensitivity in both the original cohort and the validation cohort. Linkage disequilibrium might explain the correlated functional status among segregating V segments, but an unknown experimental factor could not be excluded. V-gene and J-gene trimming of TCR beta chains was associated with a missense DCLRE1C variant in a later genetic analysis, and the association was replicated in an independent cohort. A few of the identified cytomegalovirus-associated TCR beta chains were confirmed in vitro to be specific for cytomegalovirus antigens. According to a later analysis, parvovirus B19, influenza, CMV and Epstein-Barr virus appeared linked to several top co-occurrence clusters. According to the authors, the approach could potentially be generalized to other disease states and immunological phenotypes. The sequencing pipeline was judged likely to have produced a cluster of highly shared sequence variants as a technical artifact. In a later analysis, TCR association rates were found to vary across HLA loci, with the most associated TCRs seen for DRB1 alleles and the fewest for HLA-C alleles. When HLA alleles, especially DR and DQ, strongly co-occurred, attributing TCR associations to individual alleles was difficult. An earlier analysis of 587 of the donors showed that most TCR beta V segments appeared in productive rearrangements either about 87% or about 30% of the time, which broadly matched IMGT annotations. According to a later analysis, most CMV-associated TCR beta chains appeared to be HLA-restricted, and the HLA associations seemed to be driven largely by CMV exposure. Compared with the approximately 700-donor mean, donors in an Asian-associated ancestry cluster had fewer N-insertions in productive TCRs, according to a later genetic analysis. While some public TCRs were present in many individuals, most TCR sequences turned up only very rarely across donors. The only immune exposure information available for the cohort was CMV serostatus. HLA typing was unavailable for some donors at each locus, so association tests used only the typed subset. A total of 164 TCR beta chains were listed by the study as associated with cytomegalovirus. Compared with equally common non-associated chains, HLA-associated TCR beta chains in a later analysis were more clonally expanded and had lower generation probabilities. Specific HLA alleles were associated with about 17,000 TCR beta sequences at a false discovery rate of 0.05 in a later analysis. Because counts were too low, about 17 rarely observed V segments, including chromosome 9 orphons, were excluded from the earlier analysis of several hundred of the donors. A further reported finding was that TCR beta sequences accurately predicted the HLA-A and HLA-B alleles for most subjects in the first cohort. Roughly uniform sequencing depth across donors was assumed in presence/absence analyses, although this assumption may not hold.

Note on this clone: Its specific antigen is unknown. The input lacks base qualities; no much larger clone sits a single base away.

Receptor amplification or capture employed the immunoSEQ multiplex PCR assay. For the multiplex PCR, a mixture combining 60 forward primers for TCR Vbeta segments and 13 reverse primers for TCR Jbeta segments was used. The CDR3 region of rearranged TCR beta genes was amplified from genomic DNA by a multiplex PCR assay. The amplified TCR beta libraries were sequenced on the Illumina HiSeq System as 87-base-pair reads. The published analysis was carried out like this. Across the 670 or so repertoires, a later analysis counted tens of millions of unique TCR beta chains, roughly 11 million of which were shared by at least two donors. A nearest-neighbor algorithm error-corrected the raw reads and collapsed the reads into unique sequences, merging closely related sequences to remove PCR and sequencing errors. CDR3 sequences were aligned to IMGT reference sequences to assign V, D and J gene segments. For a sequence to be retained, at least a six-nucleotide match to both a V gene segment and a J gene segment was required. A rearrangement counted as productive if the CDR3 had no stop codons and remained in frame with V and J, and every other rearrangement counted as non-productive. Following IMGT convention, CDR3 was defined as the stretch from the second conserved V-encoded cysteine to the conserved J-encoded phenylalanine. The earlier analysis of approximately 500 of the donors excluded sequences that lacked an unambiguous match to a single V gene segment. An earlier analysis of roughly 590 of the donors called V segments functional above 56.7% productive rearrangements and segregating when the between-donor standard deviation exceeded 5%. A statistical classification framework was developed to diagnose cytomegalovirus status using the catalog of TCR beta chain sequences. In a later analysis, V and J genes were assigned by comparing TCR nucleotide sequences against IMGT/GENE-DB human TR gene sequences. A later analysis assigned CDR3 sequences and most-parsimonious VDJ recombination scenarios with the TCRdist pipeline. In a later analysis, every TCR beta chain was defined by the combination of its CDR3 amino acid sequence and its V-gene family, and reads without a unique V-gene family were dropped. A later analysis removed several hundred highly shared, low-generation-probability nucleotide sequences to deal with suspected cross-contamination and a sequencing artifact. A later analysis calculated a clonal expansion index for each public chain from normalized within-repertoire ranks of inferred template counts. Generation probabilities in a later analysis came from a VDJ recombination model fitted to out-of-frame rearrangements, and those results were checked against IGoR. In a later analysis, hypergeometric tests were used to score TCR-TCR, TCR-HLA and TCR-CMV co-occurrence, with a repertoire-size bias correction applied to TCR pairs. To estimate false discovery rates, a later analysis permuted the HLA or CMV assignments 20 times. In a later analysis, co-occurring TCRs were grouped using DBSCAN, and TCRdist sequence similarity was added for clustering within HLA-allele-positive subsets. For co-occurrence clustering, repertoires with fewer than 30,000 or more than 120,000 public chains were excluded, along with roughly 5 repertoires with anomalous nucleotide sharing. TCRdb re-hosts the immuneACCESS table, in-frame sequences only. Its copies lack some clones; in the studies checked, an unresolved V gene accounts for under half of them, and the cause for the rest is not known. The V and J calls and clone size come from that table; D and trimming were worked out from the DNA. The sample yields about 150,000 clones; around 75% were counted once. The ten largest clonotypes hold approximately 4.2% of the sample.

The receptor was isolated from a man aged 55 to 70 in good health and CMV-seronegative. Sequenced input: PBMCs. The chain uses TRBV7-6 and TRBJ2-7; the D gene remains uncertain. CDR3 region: CASSSRSREQYF. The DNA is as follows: TGTGCCAGCAGCTCTCGATCGAGGGAGCAGTACTTC.